This TCR beta chain was observed in a study of blood T cell repertoires in COVID-19. Across the whole study: Collection of acute and convalescent COVID-19 samples took place in the United States, Italy and Spain. The analysed material was cDNA or gDNA that came from T cells, B-cell-depleted T cells, or PBMCs.

In the authors' workflow: Amplifying reference gene primers gave estimates of nucleated cell counts. TCRdb keeps only in-frame clones here, not all; method: immunoSEQ multiplex PCR. V and J calls and clone size are those listed in that table; D and trimming were worked out from the DNA. The sample lists around 43,000 clones, about 85% seen once, with approximately 20% in the top ten. Germline V gene lookup returns CDR1 LNHNV and CDR2 YYDKDF (reference sequence). The ends were cut back, 3 bases at V and 1 base at J, with 12 bases in the middle. The CDR3 consists of 16 residues. The sequence was obtained from a man in his fifties or sixties in a cohort sampled during active COVID-19. The sample was peripheral blood. The chain joins TRBV15 to TRBJ2-2; D might be TRBD2 (6 bases). The CDR3 region is CATSSPERVNTGELFF. For the CDR3, the DNA is TGTGCCACCAGCAGCCCTGAGCGGGTGAACACCGGGGAGCTGTTTTTT.